A selection of T cell receptor beta chains follows, all from one sample in a study of blood T cell repertoires in COVID-19. Repertoires were generated with immunoSEQ multiplex PCR, while TCRdb's copy carries only in-frame clones and drops some. The profile shows roughly 410,000 clones, approximately 90% of them singletons. Material: peripheral blood. The receptors originated from a woman aged 40 to 50 with COVID-19, enrolled during active disease. Each CDR3 is given with its conserved first and last residue. A D gene is named only where the DNA matches it firmly. Size is omitted from some rows. Given values are once, few, many or a class for expanded clones.

cdr3_length,v_call,d_call,j_call,clone_size,cdr3_nt,cdr3_aa
15,TRBV12-5,TRBD1,TRBJ1-5,.,TGTGCTAGTGGCCGAGAGACAGGGGACAATCAGCCCCAGCATTTT,CASGRETGDNQPQHF
18,TRBV4-2,.,TRBJ1-5,.,TGTGCCAGCAGCCAATTGTTGCGGAGGGGGAGGGGCAATCAGCCCCAGCATTTT,CASSQLLRRGRGNQPQHF
15,TRBV6-6,.,TRBJ2-1,.,TGTGCCAGCAGGCCTACAGTGAGCTCCTACAATGAGCAGTTCTTC,CASRPTVSSYNEQFF
15,TRBV30,.,TRBJ1-5,.,TGTGCCTGGAGTTTTCCTTCAGGGGCTTTTCGGCCCCAGCATTTT,CAWSFPSGAFRPQHF
14,TRBV29-1,.,TRBJ2-3,.,TGCAGCGTTGTGGGCAGTACTAGCACAGATACGCAGTATTTT,CSVVGSTSTDTQYF
14,TRBV27,TRBD1,TRBJ1-6,.,TGTGCCAGCAGTCCAAGGACAGGAAGTTCACCCCTCCACTTT,CASSPRTGSSPLHF
14,TRBV21-1,.,TRBJ1-1,once,TGTGCCAGCAGCCTCGGCCGGAGGAACACTGAAGCTTTCTTT,CASSLGRRNTEAFF
15,TRBV5-1,TRBD1,TRBJ1-2,.,TGCGCCAGCAGCTTGGAGTGGACAGGGGCAAATGGCTACACCTTC,CASSLEWTGANGYTF
15,TRBV28,.,TRBJ1-5,.,TGTGCCAGCAGTTTAAGGACTGTTAGCAATCAGCCCCAGCATTTT,CASSLRTVSNQPQHF
14,TRBV28,.,TRBJ1-1,.,TGTGCCAGCAGTCCAAGGGGAGGGATCACTGAAGCTTTCTTT,CASSPRGGITEAFF
16,TRBV27,.,TRBJ1-2,.,TGTGCCAGCAGTTTAACCGGGGGACGAGGCCTTTATGGCTACACCTTC,CASSLTGGRGLYGYTF
17,TRBV5-4,TRBD1,TRBJ2-4,.,TGTGCCAGCAGCTTGGGGGCACAGGGGGTTGCCAAAAACATTCAGTACTTC,CASSLGAQGVAKNIQYF
15,TRBV27,TRBD1,TRBJ1-6,.,TGTGCCAGCAGGTTGAACAGGGGAATTGATTCACCCCTCCACTTT,CASRLNRGIDSPLHF
15,TRBV27,TRBD1,TRBJ1-3,.,TGTGCCAGCAGAAAAGACAGGGTGGAGGGAAACACCATATATTTT,CASRKDRVEGNTIYF
15,TRBV10-3,TRBD2,TRBJ2-2,.,TGTGCCATCAGTGACCCTAGCGGAAACACCGGGGAGCTGTTTTTT,CAISDPSGNTGELFF
15,TRBV9,TRBD2,TRBJ2-1,.,TGTGCCAGCAGCGTAGCGGGAGGGATGGATAATGAGCAGTTCTTC,CASSVAGGMDNEQFF
14,TRBV29-1,.,TRBJ1-3,.,TGCAGCGTCGCCCCCAGGGGCTCTGGAAACACCATATATTTT,CSVAPRGSGNTIYF
14,TRBV5-1,.,TRBJ1-1,.,TGCGCCAGCAGCTTGAGAGGGGGTGACACTGAAGCTTTCTTT,CASSLRGGDTEAFF
15,TRBV27,.,TRBJ2-7,.,TGTGCCAGCACTGAGCGGGCGGGACGTGCCTACGAGCAGTACTTC,CASTERAGRAYEQYF
17,TRBV27,.,TRBJ1-2,.,TGTGCCAGCAGTTTATTACCACAGGGAAGTAACGACTATGGCTACACCTTC,CASSLLPQGSNDYGYTF
16,TRBV6-1,TRBD1,TRBJ2-5,.,TGTGCCAGCAGTGCACCGGGACAGGGGTTCCAAGAGACCCAGTACTTC,CASSAPGQGFQETQYF
13,TRBV7-6,.,TRBJ1-2,.,TGTGCCAGCAGCTTTGGAGGGAGCTATGGCTACACCTTC,CASSFGGSYGYTF
14,TRBV6-5,.,TRBJ2-5,.,TGTGCCAGCAGTTACTCAGATCGCTACGAAGCCCAGTACTTC,CASSYSDRYEAQYF
15,TRBV6-2/TRBV6-3,.,TRBJ1-5,.,TGTGCCAGCAGTTCCAGGGTATACGGCAATCAGCCCCAGCATTTT,CASSSRVYGNQPQHF
14,TRBV19,.,TRBJ1-2,.,TGTGCCAGTAGTACTCGACAGGCTTTAGAGGGCTACACCTTC,CASSTRQALEGYTF
14,TRBV5-1,.,TRBJ2-7,.,TGCGCCAGCAGCTTGGGACCTGGGAGAAACGAGCAGTACTTC,CASSLGPGRNEQYF
15,TRBV19,TRBD1,TRBJ2-5,.,TGTGCCAGTAGTGCGTACCGGGACAGAGGGAAGACCCAGTACTTC,CASSAYRDRGKTQYF
13,TRBV19,.,TRBJ1-2,.,TGTGCCAGTAGTTCGACAGCCGACTATGGCTACACCTTC,CASSSTADYGYTF
15,TRBV28,TRBD2,TRBJ2-3,few,TGTGCCAGCAGTGGAGCGGGGGGGCACACAGATACGCAGTATTTT,CASSGAGGHTDTQYF
15,TRBV19,.,TRBJ1-1,.,TGTGCCAGTAGTATAGTTGTTAACAGAGCTGATGAAGCTTTCTTT,CASSIVVNRADEAFF
15,TRBV7-6,.,TRBJ1-1,.,TGTGCCAGCAGCCCTAATACAGGGCTCAACACTGAAGCTTTCTTT,CASSPNTGLNTEAFF
15,TRBV7-9,.,TRBJ2-2,.,TGTGCCAGCAGCTTACTCAGTAAGAACACCGGGGAGCTGTTTTTT,CASSLLSKNTGELFF
12,TRBV12-3/TRBV12-4,.,TRBJ2-3,.,TGTGCCAGCAGTTTACCGGAGGGAGCGCAGTATTTT,CASSLPEGAQYF
15,TRBV7-2,.,TRBJ2-7,once,TGTGCCAGCAGCTTACGGCCCAGCGTTACCTACGAGCAGTACTTC,CASSLRPSVTYEQYF
14,TRBV9,TRBD1,TRBJ2-7,.,TGTGCCAGCAGTCTTACAGGGGCAGCCTACGAGCAGTACTTC,CASSLTGAAYEQYF
15,TRBV27,TRBD1,TRBJ1-1,.,TGTGCCAGCAGTGACAGGGGGAAAGGGAACACTGAAGCTTTCTTT,CASSDRGKGNTEAFF
14,TRBV2,.,TRBJ1-2,.,TGTGCCAGCAGTGAAGAGGCGGCTCGCTATGGCTACACCTTC,CASSEEAARYGYTF
12,TRBV29-1,TRBD1,TRBJ1-2,.,TGCAGCGTCCCGGACAGGCTCCATGGCTACACCTTC,CSVPDRLHGYTF
17,TRBV28,TRBD1,TRBJ2-7,.,TGTGCCAGCAGTTTGCCGGGACAGGGGGTGACCTCCTACGAGCAGTACTTC,CASSLPGQGVTSYEQYF
13,TRBV5-6,.,TRBJ1-2,.,TGTGCCAGCAGCTGGGGAGCTAACTATGGCTACACCTTC,CASSWGANYGYTF
13,TRBV27,.,TRBJ2-1,.,TGTGCCAGCAGTGGGACAACTCGGGATGAGCAGTTCTTC,CASSGTTRDEQFF
15,TRBV11-3,TRBD1,TRBJ2-1,.,TGTGCCAGCAGCTTGGGACAGGGAACTTACAATGAGCAGTTCTTC,CASSLGQGTYNEQFF
13,TRBV12-3/TRBV12-4,.,TRBJ1-5,.,TGTGCCAGCAGTCCCTTAGCGCCGCAGCCCCAGCATTTT,CASSPLAPQPQHF
15,TRBV7-2,TRBD1,TRBJ1-6,few,TGTGCCAGCAGCTTAGAGCAGGGGGGTAATTCACCCCTCCACTTT,CASSLEQGGNSPLHF
16,TRBV6-1,.,TRBJ2-1,.,TGTGCCAGCAGTGAAATTTTGGACCCGGGGTACAATGAGCAGTTCTTC,CASSEILDPGYNEQFF
14,TRBV6-4,.,TRBJ1-6,.,TGTGCCAGCAGTGAAAACAGCTTCAATTCACCCCTCCACTTT,CASSENSFNSPLHF
17,TRBV21-1,.,TRBJ1-4,.,TGTGCCAGCAGCAAAGGAGGCGAGGGCCCAACTAATGAAAAACTGTTTTTT,CASSKGGEGPTNEKLFF